The present TCR beta chain was sequenced within a study of T cell changes during pregnancy in multiple sclerosis. The CDR3 has 14 amino acids. Losses at the gene ends were 5 bases for V and 4 bases for J; bases not matched to a gene: 1. Germline loops: CDR1 MDHEN, CDR2 SYDVKM. Libraries were prepared by immunoSEQ multiplex PCR; TCRdb keeps only in-frame clonotypes and omits some of them. The data contain 75,000 to 90,000 clones, approximately 91% of them singletons. The J gene is TRBJ2-1, the V gene TRBV28, with TRBD2 matching 11 bases. The receptor comes from a female donor in good health, serving as a control in a pregnancy study. Some clones in this sample may be carry-over from other donors' samples. Sequenced here: PBMCs, sampled in the first trimester of pregnancy. This CDR3 reads CASSLAGGYNEQFF. CDR3 DNA sequence: TGTGCCAGCAGTCTAGCGGGGGGTTACAATGAGCAGTTCTTC. Full variable domain (remainder filled in from reference TRBV28 and TRBJ2-1): DVKVTQSSRYLVKRTGEKVFLECVQDMDHENMFWYRQDPGLGLRLIYFSYDVKMKEKGDIPEGYSVSREKKERFSLILESASTNQTSMYLCASSLAGGYNEQFFGPGTRLTVL.